Described below is a single T cell receptor beta chain sequence and its context. This receptor's antigen is unknown. No much larger clonotype is one base removed from it; base qualities were not supplied. Separate from the approximately 700-subject first cohort, the validation cohort of about 130 subjects was the group to which the donors belonged. The library was generated by the immunoSEQ multiplex PCR assay. The original methods were these. A statistical classification framework was built for diagnosing cytomegalovirus status from the catalog of TCR beta chain sequences. The immuneACCESS repertoire file appears here via TCRdb, limited to in-frame rearrangements. These files lack a portion of the clones; in checked studies, under half of the deficit traces to unresolved V genes, and the cause of the others is not known. V and J calls and clone size follow that table, whereas D and trimming were derived from the DNA. The sample includes about 200,000 clones, with approximately 78% observed a single time. 0.95% to 1.5% of the sample lies in the top ten.

These data belong to a study of cytomegalovirus exposure and HLA in healthy donors (dated by TCRdb to about 2017). Background for the entire study: According to a later analysis, one platform produced both the 120 validation repertoires and the 666 repertoires of the first cohort. Besides the first cohort of more than 650 subjects, a separate validation cohort made up of 120 or so different subjects was used. High-throughput TCR immunosequencing, statistical association of individual TCRs with disease status, and machine learning were combined to predict cytomegalovirus infection status. The study aimed to test whether signatures of past pathogen exposure could be identified by cataloging public T cell receptors. What the work shows at the level of the full study, not this receptor alone: It was suggested by the authors that the approach could potentially be generalized to other disease states and immunological phenotypes. In both the original and validation cohorts, the classifier was reported to diagnose cytomegalovirus status with high specificity and sensitivity. The validation cohort had no HLA typing available for a later analysis, so co-occurrence within that cohort was assessed over all 120 repertoires. In a later analysis, TCRs clustered in the first cohort were found to also tend to co-occur in the 120 validation repertoires, with 94% of cluster scores above 0. While some public TCRs were present in many individuals, most TCR sequences turned up only very rarely across donors. In vitro tests confirmed that three of the cytomegalovirus-associated TCR beta chains recognize cytomegalovirus antigens. The study gave a list of roughly 150 TCR beta chains associated with cytomegalovirus.

For CDR1 and CDR2, the germline V gene lists MGHRA and YSYEKL. Spanning cysteine to phenylalanine, the CDR3 consists of 15 amino acids. This entry keeps only the CDR3 DNA: 45 bases, framed from base 1. Trimming costs V 0 bases and J 0 bases, and their ends lie 6 bases apart. The TCR originated in a woman in her 30s in good health and CMV-seronegative. Specimen: PBMCs. Here the chain combines TRBV4-1 and TRBJ1-3, with no confidently assigned D gene. This receptor carries the CDR3 CASSQDLASGNTIYF. At the DNA level, the sequence is TGCGCCAGCAGCCAAGATCTGGCCTCTGGAAACACCATATATTTT.